This T cell receptor beta chain emerged from a study of T cell changes during pregnancy in multiple sclerosis. TCRdb's copy holds only in-frame clones and misses some; the assay was immunoSEQ multiplex PCR. The sample holds under 100,000 clones, about 91% seen once. Trimming took off 4 bases at V and 4 bases at J, with 13 bases between the two ends. CDR1 is SGHTA, CDR2 FQGTGA, per germline. CDR3 size: 14 residues. This receptor was identified in a female donor in good health, enrolled as a control in a pregnancy study. The V gene is TRBV7-3, the J gene TRBJ1-1, with D possibly TRBD1 on 6 matching bases. This specimen consisted of peripheral blood, obtained in the first trimester of pregnancy. CDR3 DNA: TGTGCCAGCAGCTCTCAGGGGTATTTCACTGAAGCTTTCTTT. This gives the protein CASSSQGYFTEAFF.